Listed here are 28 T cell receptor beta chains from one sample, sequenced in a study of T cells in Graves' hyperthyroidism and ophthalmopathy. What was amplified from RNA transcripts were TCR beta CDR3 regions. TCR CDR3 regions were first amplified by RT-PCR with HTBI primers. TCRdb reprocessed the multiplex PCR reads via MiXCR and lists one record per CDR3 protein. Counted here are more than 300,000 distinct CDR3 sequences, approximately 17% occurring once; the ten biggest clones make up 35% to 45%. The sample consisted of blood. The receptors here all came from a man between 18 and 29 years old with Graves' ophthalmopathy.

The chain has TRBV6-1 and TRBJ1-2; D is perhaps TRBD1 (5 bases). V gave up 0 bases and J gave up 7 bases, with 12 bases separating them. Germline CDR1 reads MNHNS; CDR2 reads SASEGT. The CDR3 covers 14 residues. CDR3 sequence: CASSEALGTGGYTF. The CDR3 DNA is TGTGCCAGCAGTGAAGCGCTGGGGACGGGTGGCTACACCTTC.

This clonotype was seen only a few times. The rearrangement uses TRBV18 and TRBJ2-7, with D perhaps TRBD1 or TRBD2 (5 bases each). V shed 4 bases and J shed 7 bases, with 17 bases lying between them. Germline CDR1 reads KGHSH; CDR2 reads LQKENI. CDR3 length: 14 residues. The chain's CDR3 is CASSLQGRDGEQYF. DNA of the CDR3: TGTGCCAGCTCACTCCAGGGACGCGATGGGGAGCAGTACTTC.

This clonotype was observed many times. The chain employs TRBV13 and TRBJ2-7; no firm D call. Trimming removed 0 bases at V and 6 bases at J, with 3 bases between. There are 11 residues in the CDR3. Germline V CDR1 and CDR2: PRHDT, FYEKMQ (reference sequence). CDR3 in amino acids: CASSLGREQYF. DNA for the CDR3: TGTGCCAGCAGCTTAGGACGCGAGCAGTACTTC.

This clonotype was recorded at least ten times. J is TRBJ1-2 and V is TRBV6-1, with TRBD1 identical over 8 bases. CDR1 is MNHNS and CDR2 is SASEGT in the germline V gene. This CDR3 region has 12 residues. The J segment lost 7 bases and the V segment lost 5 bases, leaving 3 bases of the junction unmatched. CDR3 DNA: TGTGCCAGCAGTTTGACAGGGGTTGGCTACACCTTC. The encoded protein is CASSLTGVGYTF.

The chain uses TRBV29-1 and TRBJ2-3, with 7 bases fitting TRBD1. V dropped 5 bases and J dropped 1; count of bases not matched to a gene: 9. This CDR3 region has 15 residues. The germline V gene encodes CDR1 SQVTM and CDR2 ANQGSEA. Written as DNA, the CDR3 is TGCAGCGTTAAAGGACAGGACCTTGGCACAGATACGCAGTATTTT. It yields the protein CSVKGQDLGTDTQYF.

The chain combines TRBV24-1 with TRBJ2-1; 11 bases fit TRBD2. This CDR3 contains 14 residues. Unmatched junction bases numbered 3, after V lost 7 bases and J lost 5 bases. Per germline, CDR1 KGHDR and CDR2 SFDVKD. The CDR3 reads CATSLAGGDNEQFF. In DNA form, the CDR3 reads TGTGCCACCAGCCTAGCGGGGGGCGACAATGAGCAGTTCTTC.

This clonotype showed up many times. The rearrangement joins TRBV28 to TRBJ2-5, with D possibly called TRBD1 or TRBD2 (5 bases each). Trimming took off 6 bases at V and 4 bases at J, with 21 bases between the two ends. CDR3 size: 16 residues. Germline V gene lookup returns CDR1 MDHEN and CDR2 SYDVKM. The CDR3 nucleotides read TGTGCCAGCAGGGGGTCGGGACCCATAAGGTCAGAGACCCAGTACTTC. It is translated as CASRGSGPIRSETQYF.

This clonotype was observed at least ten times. Here the CDR3 reads CATRSGGGYEQYF. The CDR3 DNA reads as TGTGCCACCAGATCAGGGGGCGGCTACGAGCAGTACTTC. The chain is built from TRBV12-3 or TRBV12-4 and TRBJ2-7; 8 bases agree with TRBD1. V lost 10 bases and J lost 3; bases outside the gene matches: 8. The length of the CDR3 is 13 residues.

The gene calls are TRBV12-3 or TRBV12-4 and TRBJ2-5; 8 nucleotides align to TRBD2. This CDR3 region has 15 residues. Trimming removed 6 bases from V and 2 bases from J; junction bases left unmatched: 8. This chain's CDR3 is CASSLSGGYQETQYF. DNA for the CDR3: TGTGCCAGCAGCTTGAGCGGGGGTTATCAAGAGACCCAGTACTTC.

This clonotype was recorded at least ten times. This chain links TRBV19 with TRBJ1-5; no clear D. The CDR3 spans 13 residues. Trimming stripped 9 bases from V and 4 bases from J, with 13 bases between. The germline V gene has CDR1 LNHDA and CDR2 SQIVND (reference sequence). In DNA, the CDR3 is TGTGCCAGCAGCATTGGACGGAATCAGCCCCAGCATTTT. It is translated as CASSIGRNQPQHF.

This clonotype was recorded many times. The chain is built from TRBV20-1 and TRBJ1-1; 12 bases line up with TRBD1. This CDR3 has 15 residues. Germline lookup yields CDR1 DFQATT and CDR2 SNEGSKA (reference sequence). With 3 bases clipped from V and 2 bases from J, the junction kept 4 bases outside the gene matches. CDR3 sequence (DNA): TGCAGTGCTAGGCCGGGGACAGGGGGCAACACTGAAGCTTTCTTT. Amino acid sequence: CSARPGTGGNTEAFF.

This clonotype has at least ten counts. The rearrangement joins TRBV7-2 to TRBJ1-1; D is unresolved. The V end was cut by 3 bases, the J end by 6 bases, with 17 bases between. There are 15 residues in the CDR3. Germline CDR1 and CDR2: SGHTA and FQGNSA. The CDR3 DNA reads TGTGCCAGCAGCTTGGCCGACCCGGATATCTCTGAAGCTTTCTTT. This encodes CASSLADPDISEAFF.

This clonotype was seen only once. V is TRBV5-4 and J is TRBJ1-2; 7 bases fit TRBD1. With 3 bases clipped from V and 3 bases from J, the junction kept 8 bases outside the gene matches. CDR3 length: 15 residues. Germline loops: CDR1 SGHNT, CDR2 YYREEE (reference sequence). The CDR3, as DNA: TGTGCCAGCAGCTCCCGGACAGGTGGATACTATGGCTACACCTTC. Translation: CASSSRTGGYYGYTF.

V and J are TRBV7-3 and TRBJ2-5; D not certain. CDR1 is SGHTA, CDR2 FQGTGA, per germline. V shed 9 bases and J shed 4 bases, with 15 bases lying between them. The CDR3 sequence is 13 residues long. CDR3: CASSTGYRETQYF. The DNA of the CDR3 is TGTGCCAGTAGTACGGGCTATCGAGAGACCCAGTACTTC.

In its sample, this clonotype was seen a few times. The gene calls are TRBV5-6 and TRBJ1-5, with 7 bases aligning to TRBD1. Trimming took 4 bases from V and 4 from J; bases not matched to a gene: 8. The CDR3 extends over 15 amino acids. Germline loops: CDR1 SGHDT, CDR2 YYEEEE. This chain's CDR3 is CASSRIGTVNQPQHF. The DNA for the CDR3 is TGTGCCAGCAGCCGTATAGGGACAGTGAATCAGCCCCAGCATTTT.

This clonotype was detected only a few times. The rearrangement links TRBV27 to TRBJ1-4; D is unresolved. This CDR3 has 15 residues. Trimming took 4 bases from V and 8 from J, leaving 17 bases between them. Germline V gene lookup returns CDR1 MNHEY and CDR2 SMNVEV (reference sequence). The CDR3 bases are TGTGCCAGCAGTTCCCGGGTGGCGACTTGGGAAAAACTGTTTTTT. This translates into CASSSRVATWEKLFF.

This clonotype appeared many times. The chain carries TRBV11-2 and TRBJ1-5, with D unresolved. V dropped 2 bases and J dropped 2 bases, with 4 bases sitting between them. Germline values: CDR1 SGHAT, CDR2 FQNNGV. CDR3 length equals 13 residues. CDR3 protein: CASSLIRNQPQHF. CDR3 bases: TGTGCCAGCAGCTTAATCCGCAATCAGCCCCAGCATTTT.

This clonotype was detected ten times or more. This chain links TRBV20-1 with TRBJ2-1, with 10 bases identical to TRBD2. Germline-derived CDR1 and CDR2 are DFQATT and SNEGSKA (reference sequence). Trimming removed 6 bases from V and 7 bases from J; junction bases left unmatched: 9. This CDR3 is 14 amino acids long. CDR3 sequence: CSALAGAVRNEQFF. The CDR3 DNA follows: TGCAGTGCCCTAGCGGGGGCAGTTAGGAATGAGCAGTTCTTC.

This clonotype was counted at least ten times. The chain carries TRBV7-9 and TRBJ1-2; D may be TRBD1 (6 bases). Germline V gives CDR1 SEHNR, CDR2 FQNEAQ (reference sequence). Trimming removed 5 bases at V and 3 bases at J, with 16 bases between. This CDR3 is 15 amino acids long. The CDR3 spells CASSHRLQGHYGYTF. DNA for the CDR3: TGTGCCAGCAGCCACAGACTACAGGGACACTATGGCTACACCTTC.

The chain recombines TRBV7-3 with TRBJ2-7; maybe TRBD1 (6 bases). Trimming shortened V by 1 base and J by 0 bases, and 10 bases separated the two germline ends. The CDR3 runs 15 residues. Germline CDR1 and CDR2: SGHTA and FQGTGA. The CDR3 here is CASSLKTGSSYEQYF. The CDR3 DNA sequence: TGTGCCAGCAGCTTAAAAACAGGGAGCTCCTACGAGCAGTACTTC.

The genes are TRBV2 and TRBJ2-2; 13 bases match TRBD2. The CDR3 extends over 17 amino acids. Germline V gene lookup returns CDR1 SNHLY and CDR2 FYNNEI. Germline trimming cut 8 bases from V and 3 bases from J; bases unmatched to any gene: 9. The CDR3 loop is CASSPAGLAGYTGELFF. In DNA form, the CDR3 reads TGTGCCAGCTCACCCGCGGGACTAGCGGGATACACCGGGGAGCTGTTTTTT. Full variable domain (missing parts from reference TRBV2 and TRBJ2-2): EPEVTQTPSHQVTQMGQEVILRCVPISNHLYFYWYRQILGQKVEFLVSFYNNEISEKSEIFDDQFSVERPDGSNFTLKIRSTKLEDSAMYFCASSPAGLAGYTGELFFGEGSRLTVL.

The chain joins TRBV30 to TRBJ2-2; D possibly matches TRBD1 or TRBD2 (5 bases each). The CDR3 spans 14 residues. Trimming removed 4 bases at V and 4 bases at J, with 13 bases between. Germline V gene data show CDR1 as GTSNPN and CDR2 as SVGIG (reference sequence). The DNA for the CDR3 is TGTGCCTGGAAATGGGCAGGGAGCACCGGGGAGCTGTTTTTT. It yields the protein CAWKWAGSTGELFF.

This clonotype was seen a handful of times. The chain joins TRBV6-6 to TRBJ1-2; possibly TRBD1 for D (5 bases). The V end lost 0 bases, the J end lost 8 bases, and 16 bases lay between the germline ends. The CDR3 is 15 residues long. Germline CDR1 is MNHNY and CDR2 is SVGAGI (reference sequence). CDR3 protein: CASSYSTAGGWGYTF. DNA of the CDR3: TGTGCCAGCAGTTACTCGACGGCCGGGGGTTGGGGCTACACCTTC.

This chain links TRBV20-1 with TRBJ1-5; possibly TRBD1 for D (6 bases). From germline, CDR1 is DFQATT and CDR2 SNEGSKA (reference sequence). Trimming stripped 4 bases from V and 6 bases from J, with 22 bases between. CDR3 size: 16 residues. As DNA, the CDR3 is TGCAGTGCTAAAGATGAGGGCAGGGGAGGGAGTCAGCCCCAGCATTTT. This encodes CSAKDEGRGGSQPQHF.

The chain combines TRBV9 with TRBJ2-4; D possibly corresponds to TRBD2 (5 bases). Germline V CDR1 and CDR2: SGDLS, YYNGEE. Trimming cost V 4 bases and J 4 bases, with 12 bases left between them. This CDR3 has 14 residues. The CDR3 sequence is CASSSGGGKNIQYF. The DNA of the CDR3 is TGTGCCAGCAGCTCCGGAGGCGGAAAAAACATTCAGTACTTC.

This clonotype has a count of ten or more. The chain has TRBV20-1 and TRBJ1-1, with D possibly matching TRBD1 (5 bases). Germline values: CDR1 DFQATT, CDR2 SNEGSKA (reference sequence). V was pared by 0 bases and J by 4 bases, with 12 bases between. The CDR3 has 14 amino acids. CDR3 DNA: TGCAGTGCTAGAGATCCTGGGGGAAGCACTGAAGCTTTCTTT. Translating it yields CSARDPGGSTEAFF.

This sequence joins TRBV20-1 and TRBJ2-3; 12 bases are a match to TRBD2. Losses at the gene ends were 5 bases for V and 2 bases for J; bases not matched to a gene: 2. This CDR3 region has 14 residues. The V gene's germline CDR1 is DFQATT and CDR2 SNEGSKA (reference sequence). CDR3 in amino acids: CSAPSGGATDTQYF. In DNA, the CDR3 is TGCAGTGCTCCTAGCGGGGGGGCCACAGATACGCAGTATTTT.

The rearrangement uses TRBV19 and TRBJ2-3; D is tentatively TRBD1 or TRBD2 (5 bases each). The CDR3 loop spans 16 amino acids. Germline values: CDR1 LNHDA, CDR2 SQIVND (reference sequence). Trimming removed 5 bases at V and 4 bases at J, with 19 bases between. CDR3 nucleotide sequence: TGTGCCAGTAGTCCCGATATCAAGGGGAGCGCAGATACGCAGTATTTT. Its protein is CASSPDIKGSADTQYF.